This entry concerns a single T cell receptor (beta chain). The source of the sample is a study of OX40 agonist ivuxolimab in advanced cancers. As for the study in general: Ivuxolimab, which is an agonistic anti-OX40 (CD134) antibody, was administered to the patients.

The CDR3 is 15 residues long. The protocol was immunoSEQ multiplex PCR, while the TCRdb copy is restricted to in-frame clones and leaves out a portion. The table has about 99,000 clones, more than 95% seen once. This clonotype originated in an adult with an advanced solid tumor such as melanoma, head and neck, liver or kidney cancer. The J gene is TRBJ2-7, the V gene TRBV21-1; TRBD2 is the table's D call, not checked against the DNA. TRBV21-1 is a pseudogene segment. The sample in question was CD4+ or CD8+ T cells sorted from blood, obtained in a trial of the OX40 agonist ivuxolimab. Written as DNA, the CDR3 is TGTGCCAGCAGCCCGCTCCGGGACTATACCTACGAGCAGTACTTC. Its translation is CASSPLRDYTYEQYF.